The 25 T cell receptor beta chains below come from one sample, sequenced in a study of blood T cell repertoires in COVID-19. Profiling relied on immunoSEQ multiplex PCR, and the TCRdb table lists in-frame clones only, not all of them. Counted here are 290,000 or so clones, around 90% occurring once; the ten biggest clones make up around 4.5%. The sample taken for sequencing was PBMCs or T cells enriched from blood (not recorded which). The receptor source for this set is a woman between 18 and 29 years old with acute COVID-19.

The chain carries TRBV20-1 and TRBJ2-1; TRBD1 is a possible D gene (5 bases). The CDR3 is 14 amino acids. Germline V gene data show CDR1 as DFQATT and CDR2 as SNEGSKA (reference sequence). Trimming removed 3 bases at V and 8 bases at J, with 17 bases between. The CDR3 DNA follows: TGCAGTGCTAGTCCGTTGGGGCGTGGGGATGAGCAGTTCTTC. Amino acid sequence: CSASPLGRGDEQFF.

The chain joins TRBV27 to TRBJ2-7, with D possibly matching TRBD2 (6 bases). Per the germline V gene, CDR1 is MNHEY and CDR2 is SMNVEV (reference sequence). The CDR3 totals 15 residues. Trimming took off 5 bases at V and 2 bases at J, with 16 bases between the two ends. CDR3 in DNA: TGTGCCAGCAGTCTCGTGGGCGGGGCCCCCTACGAGCAGTACTTC. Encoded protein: CASSLVGGAPYEQYF.

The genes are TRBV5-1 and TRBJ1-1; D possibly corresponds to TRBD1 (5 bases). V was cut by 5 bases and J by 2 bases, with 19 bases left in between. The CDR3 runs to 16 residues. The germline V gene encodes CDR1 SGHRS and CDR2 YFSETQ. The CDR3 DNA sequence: TGCGCCAGCAGTCCGAGAGACAGCTTTTTAAACACTGAAGCTTTCTTT. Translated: CASSPRDSFLNTEAFF. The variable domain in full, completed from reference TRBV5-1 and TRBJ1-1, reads KAGVTQTPRYLIKTRGQQVTLSCSPISGHRSVSWYQQTPGQGLQFLFEYFSETQRNKGNFPGRFSGRQFSNSRSEMNVSTLELGDSALYLCASSPRDSFLNTEAFFGQGTRLTVV.

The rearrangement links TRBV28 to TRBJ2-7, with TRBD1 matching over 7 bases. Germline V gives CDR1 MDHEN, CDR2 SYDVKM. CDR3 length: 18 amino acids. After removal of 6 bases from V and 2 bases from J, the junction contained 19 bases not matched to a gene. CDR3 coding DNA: TGTGCCAGCAGGCCACACACTAATAGCCAACAGGGGACCTACGAGCAGTACTTC. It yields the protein CASRPHTNSQQGTYEQYF.

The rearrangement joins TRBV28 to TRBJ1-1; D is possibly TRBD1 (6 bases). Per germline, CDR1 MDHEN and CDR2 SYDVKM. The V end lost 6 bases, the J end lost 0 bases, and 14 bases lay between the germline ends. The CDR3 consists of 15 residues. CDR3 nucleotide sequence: TGTGCCAGCAGCCTAGGACAGACTATGAACACTGAAGCTTTCTTT. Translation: CASSLGQTMNTEAFF.

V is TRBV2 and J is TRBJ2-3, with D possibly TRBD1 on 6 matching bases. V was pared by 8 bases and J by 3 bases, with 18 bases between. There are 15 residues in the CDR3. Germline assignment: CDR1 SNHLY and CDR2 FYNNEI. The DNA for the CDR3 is TGTGCCAGCTCTAACCCAGGGGTCCCAACAGATACGCAGTATTTT. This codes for CASSNPGVPTDTQYF.

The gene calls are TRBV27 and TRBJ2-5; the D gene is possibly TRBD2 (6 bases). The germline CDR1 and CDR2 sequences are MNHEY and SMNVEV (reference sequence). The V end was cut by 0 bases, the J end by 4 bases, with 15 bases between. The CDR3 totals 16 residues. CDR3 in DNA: TGTGCCAGCAGTTTATCCTCCGGGGGAGAAAGAGAGACCCAGTACTTC. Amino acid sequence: CASSLSSGGERETQYF.

DNA of the CDR3: TGTGCCAGCAGTCCCGGACAGGGTCAATTGGGCTACACCTTC. It translates to CASSPGQGQLGYTF. The chain has TRBV27 and TRBJ1-2, with 8 positions matching TRBD1. The CDR3 totals 14 residues. After removal of 5 bases from V and 8 bases from J, the junction contained 10 bases not matched to a gene. Germline CDR1 is MNHEY and CDR2 is SMNVEV (reference sequence).

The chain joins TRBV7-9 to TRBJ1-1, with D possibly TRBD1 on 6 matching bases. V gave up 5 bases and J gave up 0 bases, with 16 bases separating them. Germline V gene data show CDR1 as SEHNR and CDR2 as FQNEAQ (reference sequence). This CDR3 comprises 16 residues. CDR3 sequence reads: CASSRGAGAMNTEAFF. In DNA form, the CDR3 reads TGTGCCAGCAGCCGAGGTGCAGGGGCCATGAACACTGAAGCTTTCTTT.

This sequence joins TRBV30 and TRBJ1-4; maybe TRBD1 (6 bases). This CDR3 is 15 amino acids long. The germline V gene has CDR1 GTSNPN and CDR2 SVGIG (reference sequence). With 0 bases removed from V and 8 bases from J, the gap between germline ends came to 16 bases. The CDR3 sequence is CAWSVQEQGLEKLFF. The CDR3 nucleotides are TGTGCCTGGAGTGTACAGGAACAGGGTTTAGAAAAACTGTTTTTT.

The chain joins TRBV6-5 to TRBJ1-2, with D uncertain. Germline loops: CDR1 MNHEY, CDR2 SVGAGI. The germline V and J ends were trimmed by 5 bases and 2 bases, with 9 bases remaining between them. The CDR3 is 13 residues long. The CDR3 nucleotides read TGTGCCAGCAGTCCCCTGGCCAACTATGGCTACACCTTC. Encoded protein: CASSPLANYGYTF.

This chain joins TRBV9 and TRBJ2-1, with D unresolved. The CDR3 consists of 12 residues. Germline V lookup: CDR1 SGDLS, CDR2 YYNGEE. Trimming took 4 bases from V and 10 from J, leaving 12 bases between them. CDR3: CASSSKRAEQFF. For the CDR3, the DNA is TGTGCCAGCAGCTCGAAACGAGCCGAGCAGTTCTTC.

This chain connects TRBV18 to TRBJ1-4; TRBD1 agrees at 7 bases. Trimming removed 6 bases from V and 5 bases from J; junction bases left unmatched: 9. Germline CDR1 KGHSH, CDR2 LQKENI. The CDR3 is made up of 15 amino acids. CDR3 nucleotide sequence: TGTGCCAGCTCGCCGAATAGGGGGCCAAATGAAAAACTGTTTTTT. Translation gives CASSPNRGPNEKLFF.

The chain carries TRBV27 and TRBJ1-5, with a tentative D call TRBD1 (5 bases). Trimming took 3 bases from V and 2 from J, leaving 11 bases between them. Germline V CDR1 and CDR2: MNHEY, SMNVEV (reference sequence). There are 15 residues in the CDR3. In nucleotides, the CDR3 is TGTGCCAGCAGTTTTAGGGGATGGGGCAATCAGCCCCAGCATTTT. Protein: CASSFRGWGNQPQHF.

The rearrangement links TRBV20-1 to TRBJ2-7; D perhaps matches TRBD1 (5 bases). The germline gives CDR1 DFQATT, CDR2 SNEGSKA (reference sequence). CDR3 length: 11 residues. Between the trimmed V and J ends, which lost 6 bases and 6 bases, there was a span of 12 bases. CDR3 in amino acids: CSAKQVTEQYF. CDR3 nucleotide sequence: TGCAGTGCGAAACAGGTCACCGAGCAGTACTTC.

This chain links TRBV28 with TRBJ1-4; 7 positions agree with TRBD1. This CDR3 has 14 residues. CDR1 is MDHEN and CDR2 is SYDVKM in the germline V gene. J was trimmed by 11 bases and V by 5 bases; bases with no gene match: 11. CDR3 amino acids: CASSPMDRRSKLFF. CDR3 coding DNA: TGTGCCAGCAGTCCCATGGACAGGAGGAGTAAACTGTTTTTT.

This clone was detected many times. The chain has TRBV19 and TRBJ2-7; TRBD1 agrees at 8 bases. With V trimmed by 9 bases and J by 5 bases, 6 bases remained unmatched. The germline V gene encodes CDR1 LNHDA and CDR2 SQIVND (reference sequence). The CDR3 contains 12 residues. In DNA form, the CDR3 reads TGTGCCAGCAGGACAGGGCTAGACGAGCAGTACTTC. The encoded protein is CASRTGLDEQYF.

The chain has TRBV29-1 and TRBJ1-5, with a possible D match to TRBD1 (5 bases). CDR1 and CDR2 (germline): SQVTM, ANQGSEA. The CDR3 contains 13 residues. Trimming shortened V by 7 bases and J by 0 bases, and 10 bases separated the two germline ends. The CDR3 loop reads CSASGGSNQPQHF. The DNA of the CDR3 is TGCAGCGCCTCCGGGGGTAGCAATCAGCCCCAGCATTTT.

CDR3 loop: CASSHYLGNTEAFF. The CDR3 coding sequence is TGTGCCAGCAGTCATTATCTAGGGAACACTGAAGCTTTCTTT. The chain uses TRBV27 and TRBJ1-1; the D is unclear. The CDR3 runs to 14 residues. The V and J ends lost 5 bases and 1 base respectively, with 11 bases between them. Germline V CDR1 and CDR2: MNHEY, SMNVEV (reference sequence).

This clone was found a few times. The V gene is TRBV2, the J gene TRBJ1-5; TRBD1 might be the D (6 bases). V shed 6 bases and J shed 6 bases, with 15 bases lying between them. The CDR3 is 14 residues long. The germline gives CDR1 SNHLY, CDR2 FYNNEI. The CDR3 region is CASSPQGYSQPQHF. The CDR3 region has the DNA TGTGCCAGCAGCCCACAGGGATATAGTCAGCCCCAGCATTTT. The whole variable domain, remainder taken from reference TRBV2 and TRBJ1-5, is EPEVTQTPSHQVTQMGQEVILRCVPISNHLYFYWYRQILGQKVEFLVSFYNNEISEKSEIFDDQFSVERPDGSNFTLKIRSTKLEDSAMYFCASSPQGYSQPQHFGDGTRLSIL.

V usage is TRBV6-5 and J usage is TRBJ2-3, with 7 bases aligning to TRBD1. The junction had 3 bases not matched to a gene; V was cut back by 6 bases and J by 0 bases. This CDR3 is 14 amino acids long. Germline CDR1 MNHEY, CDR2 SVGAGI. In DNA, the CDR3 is TGTGCCAGCAGGTCGGGACAGAGCACAGATACGCAGTATTTT. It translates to CASRSGQSTDTQYF.

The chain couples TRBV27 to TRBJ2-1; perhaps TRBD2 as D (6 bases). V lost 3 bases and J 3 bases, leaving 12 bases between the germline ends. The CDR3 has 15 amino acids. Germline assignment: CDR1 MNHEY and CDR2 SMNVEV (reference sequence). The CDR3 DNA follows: TGTGCCAGCAGTTTTTCCGGGACTGTCTACAATGAGCAGTTCTTC. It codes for CASSFSGTVYNEQFF.

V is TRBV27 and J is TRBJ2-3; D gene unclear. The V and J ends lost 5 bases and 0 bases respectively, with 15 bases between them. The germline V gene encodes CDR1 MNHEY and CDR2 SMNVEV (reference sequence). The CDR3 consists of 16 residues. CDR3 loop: CASSRLLPGSTDTQYF. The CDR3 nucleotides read TGTGCCAGCAGTCGGCTCCTTCCGGGTAGCACAGATACGCAGTATTTT.

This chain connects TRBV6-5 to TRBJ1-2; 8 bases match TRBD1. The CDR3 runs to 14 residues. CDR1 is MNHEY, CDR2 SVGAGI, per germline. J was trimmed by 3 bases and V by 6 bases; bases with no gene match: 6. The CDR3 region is CASRETGEDYGYTF. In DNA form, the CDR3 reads TGTGCCAGCAGAGAGACAGGGGAGGACTATGGCTACACCTTC.

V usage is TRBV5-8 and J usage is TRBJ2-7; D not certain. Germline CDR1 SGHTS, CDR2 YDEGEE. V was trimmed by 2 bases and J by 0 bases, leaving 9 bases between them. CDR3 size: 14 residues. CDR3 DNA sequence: TGTGCCAGCAGCTTTATGGCGGCCTCCTACGAGCAGTACTTC. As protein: CASSFMAASYEQYF.